These 20 T cell receptor beta chains came from one sample sequenced in a study of blood T cell repertoires in COVID-19. The data were produced by immunoSEQ multiplex PCR, yet TCRdb's version contains in-frame clones alone and is incomplete. Among 150,000 to 200,000 clones listed, roughly 82% were seen once. The material sequenced was PBMCs or T cells enriched from blood (not recorded which). These receptor sequences come from a woman aged 25 to 39 who had recovered from COVID-19.

The chain links TRBV19 to TRBJ2-2; 7 positions match TRBD1. Trimming removed 2 bases from V and 0 bases from J; junction bases left unmatched: 0. The CDR3 extends over 15 amino acids. From germline, CDR1 is LNHDA and CDR2 SQIVND (reference sequence). CDR3 nucleotide sequence: TGTGCCAGTAGTATAACAGGGGCGAACACCGGGGAGCTGTTTTTT. This sequence encodes CASSITGANTGELFF. The full variable domain, rest sourced from reference TRBV19 and TRBJ2-2, is DGGITQSPKYLFRKEGQNVTLSCEQNLNHDAMYWYRQDPGQGLRLIYYSQIVNDFQKGDIAEGYSVSREKKESFPLTVTSAQKNPTAFYLCASSITGANTGELFFGEGSRLTVL.

This chain joins TRBV6-5 and TRBJ2-3; 7 positions agree with TRBD2. Germline assignment: CDR1 MNHEY and CDR2 SVGAGI. This CDR3 has 14 residues. V dropped 2 bases and J dropped 9; count of bases not matched to a gene: 8. CDR3 DNA sequence: TGTGCCAGCAGTTACCAACTGAGGGAGGGAACGCAGTATTTT. This sequence encodes CASSYQLREGTQYF.

The gene calls are TRBV28 and TRBJ1-5; the match to TRBD1 covers 7 bases. The CDR3 is 18 residues long. The V segment lost 4 bases and the J segment 6 bases; nucleotides outside the gene matches: 18. The germline V gene has CDR1 MDHEN and CDR2 SYDVKM. CDR3 in DNA: TGTGCCAGCAGTTCAGGCGAGCTGACAGGGCTCACGGGTCAGCCCCAGCATTTT. Its translation is CASSSGELTGLTGQPQHF.

This clone was counted once. The V gene is TRBV12-5, the J gene TRBJ2-2; weak D call: TRBD1 (6 bases). The CDR3 runs to 18 residues. Germline V lookup: CDR1 LGHNT, CDR2 FRNRAP. V lost 4 bases and J 3 bases, leaving 21 bases between the germline ends. This CDR3 is CASGWLGTPESDTGELFF. The CDR3 DNA reads TGTGCTAGTGGTTGGTTGGGGACACCCGAATCGGACACCGGGGAGCTGTTTTTT.

This clone was counted a few times. The gene calls are TRBV27 and TRBJ2-7; possibly TRBD1 for D (6 bases). The V gene's germline CDR1 is MNHEY and CDR2 SMNVEV (reference sequence). V lost 6 bases, J lost 3 bases, and 24 bases lay in between. This CDR3 spans 17 amino acids. The CDR3 DNA follows: TGTGCCAGCAGCACACCCCGTCGTGGGACATCCGGCTACGAGCAGTACTTC. Encoded protein: CASSTPRRGTSGYEQYF.

This clone was detected only a few times. This chain connects TRBV29-1 to TRBJ2-2; tentatively, D is TRBD1 (5 bases). The V end lost 7 bases, the J end lost 1 base, and 13 bases lay between the germline ends. The CDR3 runs to 14 residues. Germline assignment: CDR1 SQVTM and CDR2 ANQGSEA. As DNA, the CDR3 is TGCAGCGCAAGTACAGGACGGAACACCGGGGAGCTGTTTTTT. This gives the protein CSASTGRNTGELFF.

The genes are TRBV30 and TRBJ2-3, with D tentatively TRBD1 or TRBD2 (5 bases each). CDR1 is GTSNPN, CDR2 SVGIG, per germline (reference sequence). V lost 7 bases to trimming and J lost 6 bases, with 14 bases between them. The CDR3 is 12 residues long. The CDR3 loop is CASGPQADTQYF. The CDR3 DNA reads TGTGCCTCGGGGCCGCAAGCGGATACGCAGTATTTT.

This clone has a single count. This chain connects TRBV5-1 to TRBJ2-1, with 10 nucleotides matching TRBD2. V was clipped by 0 bases and J by 0 bases; unmatched bases: 6. Germline V gene data show CDR1 as SGHRS and CDR2 as YFSETQ. The CDR3 is 18 residues long. This CDR3 is CASSLGWTSGSSYNEQFF. For the CDR3, the DNA is TGCGCCAGCAGCTTGGGCTGGACTAGCGGCAGCTCCTACAATGAGCAGTTCTTC. Full variable domain (outside the CDR3, taken from reference TRBV5-1 and TRBJ2-1): KAGVTQTPRYLIKTRGQQVTLSCSPISGHRSVSWYQQTPGQGLQFLFEYFSETQRNKGNFPGRFSGRQFSNSRSEMNVSTLELGDSALYLCASSLGWTSGSSYNEQFFGPGTRLTVL.

This clone was picked up one time. The chain carries TRBV4-1 and TRBJ2-1, with 8 bases identical to TRBD2. With V trimmed by 4 bases and J by 5 bases, 10 bases remained unmatched. Germline CDR1 and CDR2: MGHRA and YSYEKL. The CDR3 consists of 16 residues. In nucleotides, the CDR3 is TGCGCCAGCAGCCCAACCTCTAGCGGGTTCCACAATGAGCAGTTCTTC. Encoded protein: CASSPTSSGFHNEQFF.

The V and J genes are TRBV7-8 and TRBJ2-1, with D unresolved. The germline V gene has CDR1 SGHVS and CDR2 FQNEAQ. This CDR3 is built from 13 residues. V was trimmed by 1 base and J by 16 bases, leaving 17 bases between them. CDR3 nucleotides: TGTGCCAGCAGCTTAGAGGTGGGCAGGTGGTCTTTCTTC. Its protein is CASSLEVGRWSFF. Combining the CDR3 with reference TRBV7-8 and TRBJ2-1 gives the whole variable domain GAGVSQSPRYKVAKRGQDVALRCDPISGHVSLFWYQQALGQGPEFLTYFQNEAQLDKSGLPSDRFFAERPEGSVSTLKIQRTQQEDSAVYLCASSLEVGRWSFFGPGTRLTVL.

The CDR3 bases are TGTGCCATCAGTGAGTCACCGGGGAGCGGGCGGACCGGGGAGCTGTTTTTT. Protein sequence: CAISESPGSGRTGELFF. The gene calls are TRBV10-3 and TRBJ2-2; a possible D gene is TRBD2 (6 bases). V lost 0 bases and J 5 bases, leaving 16 bases between the germline ends. The CDR3 is 17 residues long. CDR1 is ENHRY and CDR2 is SYGVKD in the germline V gene.

J is TRBJ1-1 and V is TRBV5-1; D gene unclear. The V end lost 3 bases, the J end lost 0 bases, and 24 bases lay between the germline ends. The V gene's germline CDR1 is SGHRS and CDR2 YFSETQ. The CDR3 consists of 19 residues. The CDR3 DNA reads as TGCGCCAGCAGCTGGGGAGTAGGAGCAGGAATAGGCATGAACACTGAAGCTTTCTTT. Its protein is CASSWGVGAGIGMNTEAFF. The whole variable domain, remainder taken from reference TRBV5-1 and TRBJ1-1, is KAGVTQTPRYLIKTRGQQVTLSCSPISGHRSVSWYQQTPGQGLQFLFEYFSETQRNKGNFPGRFSGRQFSNSRSEMNVSTLELGDSALYLCASSWGVGAGIGMNTEAFFGQGTRLTVV.

V usage is TRBV3-1 (or the pseudogene TRBV3-2) and J usage is TRBJ2-1, with 10 bases matching TRBD2. The CDR3 is made up of 16 amino acids. V shed 4 bases and J 9 bases; nucleotides not matched to a gene: 12. CDR1 and CDR2 from the germline V gene are LGHDT and YNNKEL (reference sequence). CDR3 protein: CASSLGLAGVGGEQFF. CDR3 DNA sequence: TGTGCCAGCAGCCTCGGGCTAGCGGGAGTGGGCGGTGAGCAGTTCTTC.

The chain combines TRBV7-6 with TRBJ1-5; TRBD1 might be the D (6 bases). V was pared by 5 bases and J by 4 bases, with 15 bases between. This CDR3 is 15 amino acids long. Germline CDR1 reads SGHVS; CDR2 reads FNYEAQ. CDR3 region: CASSPIAGANQPQHF. CDR3 in DNA: TGTGCCAGCAGCCCTATTGCGGGGGCGAATCAGCCCCAGCATTTT.

The V gene is TRBV4-1, the J gene TRBJ1-2; D remains unclear. The germline CDR1 and CDR2 sequences are MGHRA and YSYEKL. This CDR3 spans 14 amino acids. Between the trimmed V and J ends, which lost 3 bases and 8 bases, there was a span of 16 bases. CDR3 amino acids: CASSQSGSLGGYTF. CDR3 DNA: TGCGCCAGCAGCCAGTCGGGGAGTCTTGGGGGCTACACCTTC.

This chain links TRBV28 with TRBJ1-5; 7 bases match TRBD1. Germline CDR1 MDHEN, CDR2 SYDVKM. The CDR3 is 16 amino acids. J gave up 1 base and V 6 bases, and 9 bases lay outside the gene matches. The CDR3 is CASRTRQGRSNQPQHF. The CDR3 nucleotides are TGTGCCAGCAGAACCCGACAGGGCCGGAGCAATCAGCCCCAGCATTTT.

With respect to this clone: Additional DNA sequences in this sample encode the identical CDR3. The V call is TRBV5-1, the J call TRBJ1-3; D may be TRBD1 (5 bases). The ends were cut back, 4 bases at V and 0 bases at J, with 11 bases in the middle. The CDR3 length is 15 residues. CDR1 and CDR2 (germline): SGHRS, YFSETQ. This CDR3 is CASSPGQSSGNTIYF. DNA of the CDR3: TGCGCCAGCAGCCCCGGACAAAGCTCTGGAAACACCATATATTTT.

The chain joins TRBV7-9 to TRBJ1-1; TRBD1 might be the D (6 bases). The V gene lost 3 bases and the J gene lost 2 bases, with 13 bases spanning the gap. CDR1 and CDR2 from the germline V gene are SEHNR and FQNEAQ (reference sequence). CDR3 length equals 15 residues. This CDR3 reads CASSFGGPSNTEAFF. In DNA, the CDR3 is TGTGCCAGCAGCTTCGGGGGGCCTAGTAACACTGAAGCTTTCTTT.

The chain employs TRBV2 and TRBJ2-7, with 10 bases lining up with TRBD2. CDR1 is SNHLY and CDR2 is FYNNEI in the germline V gene. There are 13 residues in the CDR3. The V gene end was trimmed by 11 bases and the J gene end by 4 bases; junction bases not matched to a gene: 8. The CDR3 DNA follows: TGTGCCTGCTCGGCTAGCGGGAGTTACGAGCAGTACTTC. This sequence encodes CACSASGSYEQYF.

The genes are TRBV10-3 and TRBJ2-2; 9 bases match TRBD2. Trimming removed 2 bases from V and 5 bases from J; junction bases left unmatched: 3. Germline V gene data show CDR1 as ENHRY and CDR2 as SYGVKD. The CDR3 is 15 residues long. The CDR3 region is CAISEGGRVTGELFF. Here the CDR3 DNA reads TGTGCCATCAGTGAGGGCGGGAGGGTTACCGGGGAGCTGTTTTTT.